This T cell receptor (beta chain) was profiled in a study of blood T cell repertoires in COVID-19. Repertoires were generated with immunoSEQ multiplex PCR, while TCRdb's copy carries only in-frame clones and drops some. In the table there are around 250,000 clones, roughly 84% of which are singletons. CDR3 length: 15 residues. CDR1 and CDR2 from the germline V gene are MGHDK and SYGVNS. The trim removed 7 bases at V and 2 bases at J, leaving 8 bases unmatched. This receptor was obtained from a woman aged 40 to 55 who had recovered from COVID-19. This rearrangement joins TRBV25-1 to TRBJ2-3, with 8 bases fitting TRBD2. Sequenced sample: peripheral blood. CDR3 amino acids: CASIDGGGPTDTQYF. The CDR3 DNA is TGTGCCAGCATTGACGGGGGGGGCCCCACAGATACGCAGTATTTT.